The entry that follows covers one TCR beta chain sequence. This sample was taken from a study of blood T cell repertoires in COVID-19. Using immunoSEQ multiplex PCR, the repertoire was profiled, and TCRdb retains in-frame clones only, with some absent. The table includes about 200,000 clones, approximately 90% detected once. The germline gives CDR1 SGHNT, CDR2 YENEEA. This CDR3 comprises 13 residues. Trimming removed 4 bases from V and 0 bases from J, with 6 bases in between. The source is a man aged 30-40 years who had recovered from COVID-19. Source material: PBMCs or T cells enriched from blood (not recorded which). This sequence joins TRBV11-3 and TRBJ1-1; D perhaps matches TRBD1 (5 bases). CDR3 DNA sequence: TGTGCCAGCAGCTGGGGGGTGAACACTGAAGCTTTCTTT. It encodes CASSWGVNTEAFF.